A selection of T cell receptor beta chains follows, all from one sample in a study of PD-L1 blockade in urothelial cancer. Produced via immunoSEQ multiplex PCR; TCRdb's table is partial and in-frame only. The sample holds 20,000 to 25,000 clones, approximately 81% seen once. The sample here was PBMCs, taken around atezolizumab (anti-PD-L1) treatment. The receptors were sampled from a man between 70 and 80 years old with urothelial cancer. Each CDR3 is given with its conserved first and last residue. D genes are given only for firm matches. Clone size appears in some rows only: once, few, many, or a class for an expanded clone.

j_gene: TRBJ1-2; v_gene: TRBV7-8; abundance: medium-sized; d_gene: TRBD1; len: 15; CDR3aa: CASSLDRQGMYGYTF; CDR3nt: TGTGCCAGCAGCTTAGACCGACAGGGGATGTATGGCTACACCTTC
j_gene: TRBJ1-1; v_gene: TRBV9; abundance: NA; d_gene: NA; len: 13; CDR3aa: CASSGALGRRAFF; CDR3nt: TGTGCCAGCAGCGGTGCGCTTGGTCGTCGGGCTTTCTTT
j_gene: TRBJ2-5; v_gene: TRBV28; abundance: once; d_gene: NA; len: 13; CDR3aa: CASSRGRPETQYF; CDR3nt: TGTGCCAGCAGCCGAGGTCGTCCAGAGACCCAGTACTTC
j_gene: TRBJ2-7; v_gene: TRBV7-2; abundance: NA; d_gene: NA; len: 13; CDR3aa: CASSPSPGYEQYF; CDR3nt: TGTGCCAGCAGCCCTTCCCCCGGTTACGAGCAGTACTTC
j_gene: TRBJ2-7; v_gene: TRBV5-1; abundance: once; d_gene: NA; len: 14; CDR3aa: CASSLTSGSYEQYF; CDR3nt: TGCGCCAGCAGCTTGACTAGTGGCTCCTACGAGCAGTACTTC
j_gene: TRBJ2-1; v_gene: TRBV9; abundance: NA; d_gene: TRBD2; len: 15; CDR3aa: CASSVEVAGGNEQFF; CDR3nt: TGTGCCAGCAGCGTAGAAGTAGCGGGAGGCAATGAGCAGTTCTTC
j_gene: TRBJ2-7; v_gene: TRBV19; abundance: NA; d_gene: TRBD1; len: 13; CDR3aa: CASSQDRGDEQYF; CDR3nt: TGTGCCAGTAGCCAAGACAGGGGGGACGAGCAGTACTTC
j_gene: TRBJ1-2; v_gene: TRBV28; abundance: NA; d_gene: NA; len: 13; CDR3aa: CASSRNLGAGYTF; CDR3nt: TGTGCCAGCAGCCGGAACTTGGGGGCTGGCTACACCTTC
j_gene: TRBJ1-4; v_gene: TRBV7-9; abundance: NA; d_gene: NA; len: 15; CDR3aa: CASSPGVQLGEKLFF; CDR3nt: TGTGCCAGCAGCCCCGGGGTTCAGTTAGGTGAAAAACTGTTTTTT
j_gene: TRBJ2-5; v_gene: TRBV19; abundance: NA; d_gene: TRBD2; len: 13; CDR3aa: CASSAVAGETQYF; CDR3nt: TGTGCCAGCAGTGCGGTAGCGGGAGAGACCCAGTACTTC
j_gene: TRBJ2-3; v_gene: TRBV2; abundance: NA; d_gene: NA; len: 12; CDR3aa: CASKAGADTQYF; CDR3nt: TGTGCCAGCAAAGCTGGAGCAGATACGCAGTATTTT